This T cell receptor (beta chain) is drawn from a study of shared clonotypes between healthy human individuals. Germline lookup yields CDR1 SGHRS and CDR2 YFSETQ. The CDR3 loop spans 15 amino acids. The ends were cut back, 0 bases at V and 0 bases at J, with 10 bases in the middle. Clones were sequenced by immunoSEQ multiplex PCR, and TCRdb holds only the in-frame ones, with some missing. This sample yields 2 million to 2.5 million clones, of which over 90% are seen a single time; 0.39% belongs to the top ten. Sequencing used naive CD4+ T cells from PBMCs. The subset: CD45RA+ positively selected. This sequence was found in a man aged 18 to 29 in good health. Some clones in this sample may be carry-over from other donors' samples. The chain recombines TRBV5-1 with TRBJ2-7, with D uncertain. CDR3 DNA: TGCGCCAGCAGCTTGGCCACGGTTTACTCCTACGAGCAGTACTTC. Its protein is CASSLATVYSYEQYF.